The 20 T cell receptor beta chains below come from one sample, sequenced in a study of human T cells and chemical hapten exposure. Stated time point: pre-sensitization, week 0. As for treatment: therapeutic diphenylcyclopropenone sensitization with weekly scalp DPC. TCRdb re-called the RACE reads through MiXCR, storing one row per CDR3 protein. The sample holds about 380,000 distinct CDR3 sequences, roughly 4.6% seen once. The sample consisted of whole blood, taken in connection with sensitization to the hapten diphenylcyclopropenone (DPC). All receptors come from a woman between 50 and 59 years old with alopecia areata. Some clones in this sample may be carry-over from other donors' samples.

For the CDR3, the DNA is TGTGCCAGCAGCCAAGGTCTGGGTAATGAAGCTTTCTTT. It yields the protein CASSQGLGNEAFF. V usage is TRBV14 and J usage is TRBJ1-1; no clear D gene. This CDR3 region has 13 residues. V lost 1 base and J lost 7, with 10 bases in between. Germline V lookup: CDR1 SGHDN, CDR2 FVKESK. Using reference TRBV14 and TRBJ1-1 for the parts outside the CDR3, the full variable domain is EAGVTQFPSHSVIEKGQTVTLRCDPISGHDNLYWYRRVMGKEIKFLLHFVKESKQDESGMPNNRFLAERTGGTYSTLKVQPAELEDSGVYFCASSQGLGNEAFFGQGTRLTVV.

This clonotype was observed a handful of times. V gene TRBV5-1 combines with J gene TRBJ2-1, with D maybe TRBD1 (6 bases). The CDR3 contains 13 residues. V was shortened by 0 bases and J by 8 bases, with 9 bases between the two germline ends. Germline V gene lookup returns CDR1 SGHRS and CDR2 YFSETQ. This CDR3 reads CASSLEQGYEQFF. Written as DNA, the CDR3 is TGCGCCAGCAGCTTGGAACAGGGCTATGAGCAGTTCTTC.

The sample holds many counts of this clonotype. This chain links TRBV28 with TRBJ2-5; 12 bases align to TRBD1. Germline loops: CDR1 MDHEN, CDR2 SYDVKM. This CDR3 is built from 15 residues. The ends lost 2 bases at V and 4 bases at J; junction bases unmatched: 2. This CDR3 reads CASSLGDRGRETQYF. The CDR3, as DNA: TGTGCCAGCAGTTTAGGGGACAGGGGGCGAGAGACCCAGTACTTC.

This clonotype was detected many times. This chain links TRBV5-1 with TRBJ1-5; D uncertain. Germline values: CDR1 SGHRS, CDR2 YFSETQ. The CDR3 runs to 13 residues. The V end lost 1 base, the J end lost 4 bases, and 6 bases lay between the germline ends. The CDR3 loop is CASSLIGNQPQHF. CDR3 bases: TGCGCCAGCAGCTTGATTGGAAATCAGCCCCAGCATTTT.

About this clonotype itself: It may be a read error: a sequence one base away is much more abundant. The J gene is TRBJ1-3, the V gene TRBV9, with D maybe TRBD1 (6 bases). CDR3 length equals 16 residues. Germline CDR1 reads SGDLS; CDR2 reads YYNGEE. Here the CDR3 DNA reads TGTGCCAGCAGCCCAAAAGGACAGAGCTCTGGAAACACCATGTATTTT. Residues: CASSPKGQSSGNTMYF.

The V and J genes are TRBV27 and TRBJ2-1; weak D call: TRBD2 (6 bases). The CDR3 runs to 16 residues. The V end lost 5 bases, the J end lost 4 bases, and 18 bases lay between the germline ends. CDR1 is MNHEY, CDR2 SMNVEV, per germline (reference sequence). The chain's CDR3 is CASSPTGTSAYNEQFF. The CDR3 nucleotides are TGTGCCAGCAGTCCTACCGGGACTTCCGCTTACAATGAGCAGTTCTTC.

With regard to this clonotype: This CDR3 is missing its conserved last phenylalanine or tryptophan, likely due to a read error. The genes are TRBV12-3 or TRBV12-4 and TRBJ1-1; no firm D call. This CDR3 is 12 amino acids long. Between the trimmed V and J ends, which lost 7 bases and 0 bases, there was a span of 6 bases. This CDR3 reads CASTQMNTEAFL. CDR3 sequence (DNA): TGTGCCAGCACCCAAATGAACACTGAAGCTTTCCTT.

This clonotype was seen at least ten times. V gene TRBV27 combines with J gene TRBJ2-3; possibly TRBD1 or TRBD2 for D (5 bases each). The V gene lost 5 bases and the J gene lost 5 bases, with 11 bases spanning the gap. CDR3 length: 13 amino acids. Germline lookup yields CDR1 MNHEY and CDR2 SMNVEV (reference sequence). CDR3 sequence: CASSPRGGDTQYF. CDR3 in DNA: TGTGCCAGCAGTCCCCGTGGGGGAGATACGCAGTATTTT.

This clonotype was detected a few times. The V and J genes are TRBV27 and TRBJ2-1, with 7 nucleotides matching TRBD2. Germline CDR1 MNHEY, CDR2 SMNVEV (reference sequence). The CDR3 sequence is 12 residues long. The V and J ends lost 6 bases and 9 bases, in that order; junction bases with no gene match: 5. The CDR3 loop reads CASRRGSGEQFF. DNA for the CDR3: TGTGCCAGCAGGCGGGGGTCGGGTGAGCAGTTCTTC.

There are a few counts of this clonotype. V gene TRBV3-1 combines with J gene TRBJ1-2, with 10 bases lining up with TRBD1. Unmatched junction bases numbered 15, after V lost 6 bases and J lost 5 bases. This CDR3 contains 17 residues. The V gene's germline CDR1 is LGHDT and CDR2 YNNKEL (reference sequence). The CDR3 region is CASRPTGTGEGRYGYTF. The CDR3, as DNA: TGTGCCAGCAGACCTACCGGGACAGGGGAGGGGAGATATGGCTACACCTTC.

The table lists this clonotype with a few counts. This chain connects TRBV28 to TRBJ1-1; D perhaps matches TRBD1 (6 bases). V gave up 5 bases and J gave up 8 bases, with 15 bases separating them. Germline-derived CDR1 and CDR2 are MDHEN and SYDVKM. The CDR3 consists of 13 residues. CDR3 sequence: CASSPGASREAFF. The DNA of the CDR3 is TGTGCCAGCAGTCCGGGGGCCTCTCGGGAAGCTTTCTTT.

This clonotype was seen many times. The V call is TRBV4-2, the J call TRBJ2-5; D is unresolved. V was trimmed by 0 bases and J by 2 bases, leaving 22 bases between them. The V gene's germline CDR1 is LGHNA and CDR2 YNFKEQ. There are 19 residues in the CDR3. As DNA, the CDR3 is TGTGCCAGCAGCCAAGAGGGCACTCTTCCCCGGTACCGGCAAGAGACCCAGTACTTC. Its protein is CASSQEGTLPRYRQETQYF.

V is TRBV28 and J is TRBJ2-7; TRBD2 matches at 7 bases. This CDR3 has 12 residues. V was clipped by 5 bases and J by 12 bases; unmatched bases: 10. The V gene's germline CDR1 is MDHEN and CDR2 SYDVKM. In DNA form, the CDR3 reads TGTGCCAGCAGTACCCTTGGGGGGGACCTGTACTTC. Its translation is CASSTLGGDLYF.

This clonotype occurred many times. V usage is TRBV3-1 and J usage is TRBJ2-2; D remains unclear. Germline V lookup: CDR1 LGHDT, CDR2 YNNKEL (reference sequence). Trimming took off 5 bases at V and 2 bases at J, with 6 bases between the two ends. The CDR3 is made up of 13 amino acids. CDR3 amino acids: CASSRGNTGELFF. The CDR3 bases are TGTGCCAGCAGCAGAGGAAACACCGGGGAGCTGTTTTTT.

This clonotype came up a few times. The chain combines TRBV6-2 or TRBV6-3 with TRBJ2-5; D is uncertain. Per germline, CDR1 MNHEY and CDR2 SVGEGT. The CDR3 sequence is 13 residues long. Trimming cost V 7 bases and J 0 bases, with 9 bases left between them. CDR3 DNA: TGTGCCAGCAATCCTCACAACCAAGAGACCCAGTACTTC. Protein: CASNPHNQETQYF.

This clonotype was seen many times. The CDR3: CASSQERLGGGTFANTGELFF. The DNA for the CDR3 is TGCGCCAGCAGCCAAGAAAGGCTTGGCGGGGGGACGTTCGCGAACACCGGGGAGCTGTTTTTT. The chain couples TRBV4-1 to TRBJ2-2; 8 bases are shared with TRBD2. The CDR3 runs to 21 residues. Trimming took 0 bases from V and 0 from J; bases not matched to a gene: 15. CDR1 and CDR2 from the germline V gene are MGHRA and YSYEKL.

At least ten counts were recorded for this clonotype. The rearrangement links TRBV3-1 to TRBJ2-2, with D perhaps TRBD2 (6 bases). V lost 1 base, J lost 10 bases, and 13 bases lay in between. This CDR3 has 14 amino acids. CDR1 LGHDT and CDR2 YNNKEL come from the germline V gene (reference sequence). The CDR3 nucleotides are TGTGCCAGCAGCCAAGCGGGACCGGGGGAGGAGCTGTTTTTT. As protein: CASSQAGPGEELFF.

This clonotype was detected only a few times. J is TRBJ2-7 and V is TRBV6-1; the D is unclear. V was cut by 1 base and J by 0 bases, with 10 bases left in between. CDR3 length: 15 amino acids. CDR1 is MNHNS, CDR2 SASEGT, per germline. CDR3 coding DNA: TGTGCCAGCAGTGAAGTTTTGCATAGCTCCTACGAGCAGTACTTC. Protein product: CASSEVLHSSYEQYF.

In its sample, this clonotype was seen a few times. The chain recombines TRBV12-3 or TRBV12-4 with TRBJ1-1, with D uncertain. The CDR3 contains 12 residues. V was shortened by 4 bases and J by 5 bases, with 8 bases between the two germline ends. The CDR3 sequence: CASSSSRTEAFF. As DNA, the CDR3 is TGTGCCAGCAGTTCCTCGCGGACTGAAGCTTTCTTT.

This clonotype was seen ten or more times. The chain carries TRBV20-1 and TRBJ1-1; the D is unclear. CDR1 is DFQATT and CDR2 is SNEGSKA in the germline V gene (reference sequence). This CDR3 contains 10 residues. The V end was cut by 6 bases, the J end by 3 bases, with 5 bases between. The CDR3 region has the DNA TGCAGTGCAACTCACACTGAAGCTTTCTTT. Protein product: CSATHTEAFF.